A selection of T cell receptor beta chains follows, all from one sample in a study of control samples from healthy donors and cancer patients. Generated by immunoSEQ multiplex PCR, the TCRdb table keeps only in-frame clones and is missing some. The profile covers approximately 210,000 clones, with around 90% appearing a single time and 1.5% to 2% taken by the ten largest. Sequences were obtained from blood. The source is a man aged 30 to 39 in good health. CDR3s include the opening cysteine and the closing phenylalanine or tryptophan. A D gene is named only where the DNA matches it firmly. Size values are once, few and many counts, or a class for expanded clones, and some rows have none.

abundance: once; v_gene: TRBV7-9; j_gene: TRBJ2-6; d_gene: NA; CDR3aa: CASRPRKGESSGANVLTF; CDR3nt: TGTGCCAGCAGACCCCGCAAGGGGGAATCCTCTGGGGCCAACGTCCTGACTTTC
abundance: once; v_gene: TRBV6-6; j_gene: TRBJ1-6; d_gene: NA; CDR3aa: CASSTSRTGGYSPLHF; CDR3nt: TGTGCCAGCAGTACTAGCAGGACGGGCGGATATTCACCCCTCCACTTT
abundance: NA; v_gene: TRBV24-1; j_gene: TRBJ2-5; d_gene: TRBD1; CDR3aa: CATRTGVETQYF; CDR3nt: TGTGCCACCCGGACAGGGGTAGAGACCCAGTACTTC
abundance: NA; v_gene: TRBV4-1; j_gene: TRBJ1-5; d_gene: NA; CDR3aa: CASSQGTFNQPQHF; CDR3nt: TGCGCCAGCAGCCAAGGGACGTTCAATCAGCCCCAGCATTTT
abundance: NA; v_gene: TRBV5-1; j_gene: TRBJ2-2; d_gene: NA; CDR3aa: CASSSHLGTRNTGELFF; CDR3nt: TGCGCCAGCAGCTCCCACCTGGGGACGCGGAACACCGGGGAGCTGTTTTTT
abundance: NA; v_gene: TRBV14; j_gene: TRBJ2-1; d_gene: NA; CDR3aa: CASSQGTSGSEQFF; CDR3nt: TGTGCCAGCAGCCAAGGAACCTCAGGGTCTGAGCAGTTCTTC
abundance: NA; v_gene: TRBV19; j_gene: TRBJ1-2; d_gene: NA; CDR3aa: CASSTPGEPNYGYTF; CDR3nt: TGTGCCAGTAGTACACCGGGGGAGCCTAACTATGGCTACACCTTC
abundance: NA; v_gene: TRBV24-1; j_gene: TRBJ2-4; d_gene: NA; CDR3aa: CATSEGQGNIQYF; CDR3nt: TGTGCCACCAGTGAAGGCCAGGGAAACATTCAGTACTTC
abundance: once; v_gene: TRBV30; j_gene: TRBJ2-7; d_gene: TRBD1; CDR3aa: CAWSMGQSYEQYF; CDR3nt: TGTGCCTGGAGTATGGGACAGTCCTACGAGCAGTACTTC
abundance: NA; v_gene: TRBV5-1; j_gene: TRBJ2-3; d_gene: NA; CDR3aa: CASGPGAGTDTQYF; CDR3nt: TGCGCCAGCGGGCCAGGGGCTGGCACAGATACGCAGTATTTT
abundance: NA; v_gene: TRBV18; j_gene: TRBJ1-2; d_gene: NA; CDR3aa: CASSPQGSDYGYTF; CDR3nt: TGTGCCAGCTCACCTCAGGGGAGTGACTATGGCTACACCTTC
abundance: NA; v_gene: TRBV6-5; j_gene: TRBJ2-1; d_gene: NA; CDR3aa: CASMGEMGQFF; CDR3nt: TGTGCCAGCATGGGCGAGATGGGGCAGTTCTTC
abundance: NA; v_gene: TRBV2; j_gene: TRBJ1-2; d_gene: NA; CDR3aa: CASSESGSYGYTF; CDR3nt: TGTGCCAGCAGTGAATCCGGTAGCTATGGCTACACCTTC
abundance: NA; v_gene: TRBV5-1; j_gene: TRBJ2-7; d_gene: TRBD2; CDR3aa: CASSPGEGPVYEQYF; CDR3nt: TGCGCCAGCAGCCCCGGGGAGGGACCAGTCTACGAGCAGTACTTC
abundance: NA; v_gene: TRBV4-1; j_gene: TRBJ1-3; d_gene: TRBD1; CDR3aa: CASSQGPPTGTGNTIYF; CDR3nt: TGCGCCAGCAGCCAAGGACCGCCGACAGGGACTGGAAACACCATATATTTT
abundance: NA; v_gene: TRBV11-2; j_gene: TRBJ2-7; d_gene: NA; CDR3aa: CASSSGQTAAYEQYF; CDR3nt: TGTGCCAGCAGCTCTGGACAGACAGCAGCCTACGAGCAGTACTTC
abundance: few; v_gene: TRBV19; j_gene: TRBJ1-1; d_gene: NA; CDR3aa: CASSSTGNTEAFF; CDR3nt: TGTGCCAGTAGTAGTACAGGGAACACTGAAGCTTTCTTT
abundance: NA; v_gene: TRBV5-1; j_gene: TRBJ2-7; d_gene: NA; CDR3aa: CASSLEEDFSYEQYF; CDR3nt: TGCGCCAGCAGCTTGGAGGAGGACTTCTCCTACGAGCAGTACTTC
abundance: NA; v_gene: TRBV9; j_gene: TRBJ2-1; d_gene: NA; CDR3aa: CASSVLAQYNEQFF; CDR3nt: TGTGCCAGCAGCGTCCTAGCGCAATACAATGAGCAGTTCTTC
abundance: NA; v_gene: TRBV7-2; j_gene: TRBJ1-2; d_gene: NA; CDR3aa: CASSPEIWDYGYTF; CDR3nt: TGTGCCAGCAGCCCCGAGATTTGGGATTATGGCTACACCTTC
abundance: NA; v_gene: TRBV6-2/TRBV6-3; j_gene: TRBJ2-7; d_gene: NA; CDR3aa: CASSYAASSYEQYF; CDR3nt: TGTGCCAGCAGTTACGCGGCGAGCTCCTACGAGCAGTACTTC
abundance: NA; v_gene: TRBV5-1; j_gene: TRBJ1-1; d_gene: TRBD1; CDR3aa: CASSGRQGAIAEAFF; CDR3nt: TGCGCCAGCAGCGGCCGACAGGGGGCGATCGCTGAAGCTTTCTTT